The 17 T cell receptor beta chains below were found in one sample sequenced in a study of CD8+ T cells in alopecia areata listed by TCRdb under 2018. Receptors were amplified or captured by the immunoSEQ multiplex PCR assay. For TCR sequencing, RNA was extracted from every sample and reverse transcribed into cDNA to serve as template. The table was pulled from immuneACCESS by TCRdb, which kept in-frame rearrangements only. Such tables lose some clones; where checked, under half of the loss comes from unresolved V genes, and the rest has no known cause. A total of 80,000 to 100,000 clones appear in this sample, roughly two fifths of them only once. The ten top clones hold approximately 0.79% of the sample. Sequencing was carried out using CD4+ T cells sorted from blood. The receptors here all came from a human donor with alopecia areata.

In this sample, this clone turned up a few times. This rearrangement joins TRBV29-1 to TRBJ2-7, with D perhaps matching TRBD2 (5 bases). The CDR3 totals 14 residues. The V gene's germline CDR1 is SQVTM and CDR2 ANQGSEA. Between the trimmed V and J ends, which lost 2 bases and 1 base, there was a span of 12 bases. The CDR3, as DNA: TGCAGCGTTGAAAACGGGGTTTGGTCCTACGAGCAGTACTTC. Amino acids: CSVENGVWSYEQYF.

The count of this clone is one. The rearrangement links TRBV4-1 to TRBJ1-5; 11 nucleotides line up with TRBD1. This CDR3 region has 17 residues. Per the germline V gene, CDR1 is MGHRA and CDR2 is YSYEKL. After removal of 2 bases from V and 3 bases from J, the junction contained 6 bases not matched to a gene. CDR3 DNA: TGCGCCAGCAGCCAAACTAGGGACAGGGGGAACAATCAGCCCCAGCATTTT. Its translation: CASSQTRDRGNNQPQHF.

This chain joins TRBV29-1 and TRBJ1-2; 7 nucleotides line up with TRBD1. Trimming cost V 7 bases and J 1 base; bases outside gene matches: 3. This CDR3 is 12 amino acids long. Germline CDR1 SQVTM, CDR2 ANQGSEA. The CDR3 spells CSAAGGNYGYTF. Written as DNA, the CDR3 is TGCAGCGCTGCAGGGGGTAACTATGGCTACACCTTC.

This clone was seen a few times. The chain combines TRBV28 with TRBJ1-2, with D uncertain. Between the trimmed V and J ends, which lost 6 bases and 8 bases, there was a span of 13 bases. The CDR3 has 12 amino acids. Germline lookup yields CDR1 MDHEN and CDR2 SYDVKM. The CDR3 here is CASSWEFRGYTF. CDR3 sequence (DNA): TGTGCCAGCAGCTGGGAATTCCGAGGCTACACCTTC.

The J gene is TRBJ2-2, the V gene TRBV29-1, with a tentative D call TRBD1 (5 bases). V dropped 4 bases and J dropped 4 bases, with 10 bases sitting between them. The germline gives CDR1 SQVTM, CDR2 ANQGSEA. The CDR3 extends over 13 amino acids. The CDR3 DNA follows: TGCAGCGTTGGCACACAGGCCACCGGGGAGCTGTTTTTT. Translation: CSVGTQATGELFF.

Regarding this clone: A junction end diverges from the germline sequence, so it may reflect a read error. The gene calls are TRBV30 and TRBJ1-2, with D possibly being TRBD1 (5 bases). This CDR3 comprises 12 residues. The V gene's germline CDR1 is GTSNPN and CDR2 SVGIG (reference sequence). The CDR3 nucleotides read TGTGCCTGGAGTGTACTCGGAAGGGGACGTAGGTTC. Encoded protein: CAWSVLGRGRRF.

The chain recombines TRBV23-1 with TRBJ2-6; D might be TRBD2 (5 bases). TRBV23-1 is given ORF status, its function remaining uncertain. Trimming cost V 1 base and J 2 bases, with 12 bases left between them. The CDR3 spans 17 residues. CDR3 in DNA: TGCGCCAGCAGTCAATTGGAGGAATGGGCTGGGGCCAACGTCCTGACTTTC. Encoded protein: CASSQLEEWAGANVLTF.

The chain combines TRBV10-2 with TRBJ2-3, with D hard to call. Germline values: CDR1 WSHSY, CDR2 SAAADI. V lost 5 bases and J lost 14, with 20 bases in between. CDR3 size: 13 residues. CDR3 in amino acids: CASSTLRQETRYF. CDR3 nucleotide sequence: TGCGCCAGCAGTACGCTTAGACAAGAAACACGGTATTTT.

With respect to this clone: Distinct nucleotide sequences in the sample also encode this CDR3. This sequence joins TRBV30 and TRBJ1-1, with 7 bases that match TRBD1. Germline V gene sequence: CDR1 GTSNPN, CDR2 SVGIG (reference sequence). V shed 5 bases, J shed 5 bases, and the junction held 5 bases outside the gene matches. The CDR3 totals 12 residues. In DNA, the CDR3 is TGTGCCTGGTCGACAGGGAGAACTGAAGCTTTCTTT. This encodes CAWSTGRTEAFF.

V is TRBV30 and J is TRBJ2-5; unclear D gene. The CDR3 runs 11 residues. Germline V gives CDR1 GTSNPN, CDR2 SVGIG (reference sequence). The V end was cut by 6 bases, the J end by 7 bases, with 12 bases between. CDR3 loop: CACDGPGTQYF. In DNA form, the CDR3 reads TGTGCCTGCGACGGCCCGGGGACCCAGTACTTC.

The genes are TRBV6-5 and TRBJ2-7; 8 positions agree with TRBD1. The CDR3 is 14 residues long. Unmatched junction bases numbered 11, after V lost 6 bases and J lost 7 bases. Germline V gene data show CDR1 as MNHEY and CDR2 as SVGAGI. The chain's CDR3 is CASSGRGPLWEQYF. CDR3 nucleotide sequence: TGTGCCAGCAGCGGCAGGGGGCCCTTGTGGGAGCAGTACTTC.

The chain joins TRBV23-1 to TRBJ2-6; D might be TRBD1 (6 bases). TRBV23-1 is placed among ORFs of uncertain function. CDR3 length: 16 amino acids. With 3 bases removed from V and 1 base from J, the gap between germline ends came to 10 bases. CDR3 bases: TGCGCCAGCAGTCAGCTCACAGGGTCTGGGGCCAACGTCCTGACTTTC. It codes for CASSQLTGSGANVLTF.

This clone was found once. This CDR3 is CSVGRILEPEAFF. For the CDR3, the DNA is TGCAGCGTTGGCAGGATTTTAGAGCCTGAAGCTTTCTTT. The chain employs TRBV29-1 and TRBJ1-1, with no clear D. The germline gives CDR1 SQVTM, CDR2 ANQGSEA. V gave up 4 bases and J gave up 6 bases, with 15 bases separating them. This CDR3 comprises 13 residues.

This chain joins TRBV28 and TRBJ2-5, with D perhaps matching TRBD2 (5 bases). Trimming left V 6 bases short and J 2 bases short, with 10 bases between. CDR1 is MDHEN and CDR2 is SYDVKM in the germline V gene. This CDR3 is 13 amino acids long. In nucleotides, the CDR3 is TGTGCCAGCAGGGGAGAACCACAAGAGACCCAGTACTTC. This encodes CASRGEPQETQYF.

In the case of this clone: The same CDR3 can be traced to other DNA sequences in this sample. This rearrangement joins TRBV7-2 to TRBJ2-6; unclear D gene. Germline-derived CDR1 and CDR2 are SGHTA and FQGNSA. Trimming cost V 2 bases and J 0 bases, with 8 bases left between them. The CDR3 has 16 residues. CDR3 coding DNA: TGTGCCAGCAGCTTACAAGGCCTCTCTGGGGCCAACGTCCTGACTTTC. This gives the protein CASSLQGLSGANVLTF.

This clone was observed a handful of times. The chain combines TRBV28 with TRBJ1-1, with D uncertain. V was clipped by 6 bases and J by 0 bases, with 5 bases between them. The CDR3 runs 12 residues. Germline assignment: CDR1 MDHEN and CDR2 SYDVKM. CDR3 sequence: CASRLMNTEAFF. For the CDR3, the DNA is TGTGCCAGCAGGTTAATGAACACTGAAGCTTTCTTT.

This clone was picked up a small number of times. This chain uses TRBV20-1 with TRBJ2-1, with 7 bases identical to TRBD2. This CDR3 has 11 residues. CDR1 is DFQATT and CDR2 is SNEGSKA in the germline V gene (reference sequence). V was clipped by 5 bases and J by 15 bases; unmatched bases: 10. The CDR3: CSARLADLRFF. The CDR3 nucleotides read TGCAGTGCTCGACTAGCCGACCTGAGGTTCTTC.